This T cell receptor beta chain is from a study of T cell responses to AZD1222 COVID-19 vaccine. Data came from immunoSEQ multiplex PCR; TCRdb stores just in-frame clones and leaves some out. This table has 140,000 to 150,000 clones, approximately 78% appearing once. Trimming removed 7 bases from V and 2 bases from J, with 12 bases in between. CDR1 and CDR2 from the germline V gene are ENHRY and SYGVKD. The CDR3 has 13 amino acids. This material consisted of peripheral blood, taken on day 0 of MenACWY control vaccination. The chain uses TRBV10-3 and TRBJ2-7, with TRBD2 as a possible D gene (5 bases). The clonotype was recovered from an adult in good health. The CDR3 loop reads CAIKDGVTYEQYV. CDR3 coding DNA: TGTGCCATCAAGGACGGGGTAACCTACGAGCAGTACGTC.